The entry that follows covers one T cell receptor beta chain sequence. Its specificity is not known. Germline V gives CDR1 SGHRS, CDR2 YFSETQ. The germline V and J ends were trimmed by 1 base and 13 bases, with 14 bases remaining between them. This CDR3 is built from 12 residues. This specimen belongs to a study of cytomegalovirus exposure and HLA in healthy donors. Study results and limitations: Reports credit the classifier with highly specific, highly sensitive diagnosis of cytomegalovirus status.

PCR employed 60 Vbeta and 13 Jbeta primers. The data were produced by immunoSEQ multiplex PCR, yet TCRdb's version contains in-frame clones alone and is incomplete. Among around 150,000 clones, 65% to 80% were seen once, and the ten largest hold 3%. The TCR originated in a woman aged 45-59 years in good health and CMV-seropositive. V usage is TRBV5-1 and J usage is TRBJ1-1; the D gene is possibly TRBD1 (5 bases). The sample consisted of PBMCs. The CDR3 nucleotides read TGCGCCAGCAGCTTGCAGGGAGGGATTGGTTTCTTT. Encoded protein: CASSLQGGIGFF.